This T cell receptor beta chain was profiled in a study of metastatic and nonmetastatic thyroid tumors. The overall study: Blood and tumor or nodule tissue repertoires from malignant and benign thyroid patients were compared.

In the original workflow: Differences in CDR3 between clinicopathological groups were drawn on to build a classifier intended to discriminate distant-metastatic papillary thyroid cancer patients. TCRdb redid the clone calls on the PCR reads using MiXCR. These V and J calls derive from TCRdb rather than the authors' analysis. The table lists around 20,000 clones, 22% of them singletons. This clone was recorded a few times. Its specificity is unknown. General study results and limits: The study reportedly found significantly higher TCR beta diversity in malignant thyroid tumors than benign nodules, in blood and tumor.

All patients were treatment-naive before thyroid surgery. The germline V gene encodes CDR1 SEHNR and CDR2 FQNEAQ (reference sequence). The CDR3 sequence is 13 residues long. V gave up 5 bases and J gave up 7 bases, with 15 bases separating them. This chain links TRBV7-9 with TRBJ2-7; the D gene is possibly TRBD1 (6 bases). The clonotype was recovered from a female donor with papillary thyroid cancer or a benign thyroid nodule (not recorded which). Some clones in this sample may be carry-over from other donors' samples. What was sequenced was tumor tissue. This CDR3 is CASSVNREREQYF. The CDR3 DNA follows: TGTGCCAGCAGCGTCAACAGGGAGAGGGAGCAGTACTTC.